This record looks at one T cell receptor (beta chain) sequence and its context. This entry comes from a study of blood T cell repertoires in COVID-19. About the study: The samples span acute and convalescent COVID-19 from the United States, Italy and Spain. Sources were T cells, B-cell-depleted T cells, or PBMCs; the material itself was cDNA or gDNA.

Authors' analysis steps: How many nucleated cells were present was estimated from reference gene primer amplification. Profiled with immunoSEQ multiplex PCR; TCRdb holds only in-frame clones, not every one. That table supplies the V and J calls and clone size; D and trimming were determined from the DNA. The data contain about 320,000 clones, around 88% of them singletons. Trimming shortened V by 4 bases and J by 5 bases, and 12 bases separated the two germline ends. The CDR3 is made up of 13 amino acids. Germline V gene data show CDR1 as SGHRS and CDR2 as YFSETQ. Sequencing used peripheral blood. The clonotype comes from a woman aged 45-65 years with acute or convalescent COVID-19. The chain is built from TRBV5-1 and TRBJ1-1, with D possibly being TRBD1 (6 bases). The CDR3 reads CASSPQGRTEAFF. In DNA, the CDR3 is TGCGCCAGCAGCCCACAGGGAAGGACTGAAGCTTTCTTT.